This TCR beta chain appears in the sequencing data of a study of cytomegalovirus exposure and HLA in healthy donors. Turning to this clone: Its antigen is currently unknown.

This table comes from immunoSEQ multiplex PCR, and its TCRdb copy is limited to in-frame clones, with some not included. In the table there are about 82,000 clones, 85% to 95% of which are singletons. The CDR3 covers 13 residues. The V gene lost 6 bases and the J gene lost 2 bases, with 11 bases spanning the gap. Germline CDR1 and CDR2: KGHSH and LQKENI. Study-wide results and limits: Rarity marked most TCR sequences, yet some public TCRs occurred in many donors.

Sequenced sample: PBMCs. The origin of this receptor is a man aged 18 to 29 in good health and CMV-seronegative. The gene calls are TRBV18 and TRBJ2-7, with a weak D call TRBD2 (5 bases). The DNA of the CDR3 is TGTGCCAGCTCTCTCGGGGTTCCCTACGAGCAGTACTTC. The encoded protein is CASSLGVPYEQYF. The full variable domain, completed using reference TRBV18 and TRBJ2-7, is NAGVMQNPRHLVRRRGQEARLRCSPMKGHSHVYWYRQLPEEGLKFMVYLQKENIIDESGMPKERFSAEFPKEGPSILRIQQVVRGDSAAYFCASSLGVPYEQYFGPGTRLTVT.